The present T cell receptor (beta chain) was sequenced within a study of shared clonotypes between healthy human individuals. Study conclusions and caveats: Naive subsets usually exceeded memory subsets in estimated richness. Tissue TCR repertoires likely differ from these blood-only repertoires.

It was across several immunoSEQ plates that each subset's genomic DNA was evenly split. Assay: immunoSEQ multiplex PCR; the TCRdb copy retains only in-frame clones and omits some. The table shows roughly 590,000 clones, with 95% to 96% occurring only once. Worth noting for this clone: The antigen is undetermined.

CDR1 is SQVTM, CDR2 ANQGSEA, per germline. Trimming shortened V by 4 bases and J by 0 bases, and 13 bases separated the two germline ends. The length of the CDR3 is 15 residues. Naive CD8 cells lacked CD45RO, underwent positive selection for CCR7 and left out terminally differentiated effector memory CD45RA+ cells. The receptor comes from a young woman in good health. The rearrangement joins TRBV29-1 to TRBJ2-1; a possible D gene is TRBD2 (6 bases). Sequencing used naive CD8+ T cells sorted from blood. The CDR3 region is CSVAGGKISYNEQFF. CDR3 nucleotide sequence: TGCAGCGTTGCGGGCGGGAAAATCTCCTACAATGAGCAGTTCTTC.